The clone carrying this TCR beta chain has only one observation. What it binds is unknown. As the CDR3 is not closed by the conserved phenylalanine or tryptophan, this likely results from a read error. The limits of the CDR3 on the DNA are not certain, so only TCRdb's listed CDR3 is given. The lymph nodes were axillary draining lymph nodes from breast cancer patients. CDR1 is SGHDN and CDR2 is FVKESK in the germline V gene. The CDR3 spans 8 amino acids, including both terminal residues. TCRdb ran MiXCR on the multiplex PCR reads and lists one entry per CDR3 protein. This sample has about 150,000 distinct CDR3 sequences, with 32% found just once. The data derive from a study of breast tumors, draining lymph nodes, adjacent tissues. General study findings and limits: Tumor TCR diversity was below lymph nodes but above nontumor tissue.

The V and J genes are TRBV14 and TRBJ1-3. Material for sequencing was axillary lymph node tissue. The clonotype originates from a female donor with breast cancer. Some clones in this sample may be carry-over from other donors' samples. CDR3 amino acids: CASSQVKI.